Shown below are 27 T cell receptor beta chains from a single sample sequenced in a study of shared clonotypes between healthy human individuals. TCRdb keeps only in-frame clones here, not all; method: immunoSEQ multiplex PCR. The sample records some 1.5 million clones, around 95% being singletons. Sequences were obtained from naive CD4+ T cells sorted from blood. Described subset: CD45RA+ positively selected. Receptors originate from a man aged 25 to 40 in good health.

The chain carries TRBV5-1 and TRBJ2-1; 9 nucleotides line up with TRBD1. The CDR3 is made up of 17 amino acids. The ends lost 4 bases at V and 6 bases at J; junction bases unmatched: 14. The germline gives CDR1 SGHRS, CDR2 YFSETQ. The CDR3 region is CASSPGTGTIALNEQFF. Written as DNA, the CDR3 is TGCGCCAGCAGCCCCGGGACAGGGACCATCGCCCTCAATGAGCAGTTCTTC.

The chain joins TRBV10-3 to TRBJ2-7; D unresolved. There are 14 residues in the CDR3. Germline V CDR1 and CDR2: ENHRY, SYGVKD. V lost 0 bases and J 2 bases, leaving 8 bases between the germline ends. The CDR3: CAISESRGPYEQYF. CDR3 nucleotides: TGTGCCATCAGTGAGTCGCGTGGACCCTACGAGCAGTACTTC.

This rearrangement joins TRBV25-1 to TRBJ2-5; D is ambiguous. V was shortened by 1 base and J by 5 bases, with 14 bases between the two germline ends. The CDR3 is 15 residues long. The germline V gene encodes CDR1 MGHDK and CDR2 SYGVNS. The CDR3 sequence is CASSEFPGLGETQYF. The CDR3 coding sequence is TGTGCCAGCAGTGAATTCCCGGGTTTGGGGGAGACCCAGTACTTC.

The J gene is TRBJ2-5, the V gene TRBV5-6; D is ambiguous. From germline, CDR1 is SGHDT and CDR2 YYEEEE. CDR3 length: 14 amino acids. Trimming shortened V by 5 bases and J by 5 bases, and 16 bases separated the two germline ends. CDR3 DNA: TGTGCCAGCAGGTTAAAGGTCCCCCCGGAGACCCAGTACTTC. It yields the protein CASRLKVPPETQYF. The variable domain in full, completed from reference TRBV5-6 and TRBJ2-5, reads DAGVTQSPTHLIKTRGQQVTLRCSPKSGHDTVSWYQQALGQGPQFIFQYYEEEERQRGNFPDRFSGHQFPNYSSELNVNALLLGDSALYLCASRLKVPPETQYFGPGTRLLVL.

The rearrangement uses TRBV28 and TRBJ2-1, with 10 bases matching TRBD2. The CDR3 totals 14 residues. Trimming removed 7 bases from V and 6 bases from J; junction bases left unmatched: 6. Germline CDR1 and CDR2: MDHEN and SYDVKM. CDR3 nucleotide sequence: TGTGCCAGCATCCTAGCGGGAGTAAGCAATGAGCAGTTCTTC. Translation gives CASILAGVSNEQFF.

The chain recombines TRBV5-4 with TRBJ2-1; perhaps TRBD2 as D (6 bases). CDR3 length: 15 residues. CDR1 and CDR2 (germline): SGHNT, YYREEE (reference sequence). The V gene lost 0 bases and the J gene lost 11 bases, with 18 bases spanning the gap. The CDR3 loop is CASSLDKTSPKQQFF. The CDR3 DNA reads TGTGCCAGCAGCTTGGATAAGACTAGTCCTAAACAGCAGTTCTTC.

The V call is TRBV7-8, the J call TRBJ1-2, with D possibly matching TRBD1 (5 bases). The CDR3 covers 15 residues. The V end lost 5 bases, the J end lost 7 bases, and 20 bases lay between the germline ends. The germline CDR1 and CDR2 sequences are SGHVS and FQNEAQ. The CDR3 sequence: CASSKEGNRGTGYTF. The CDR3 DNA reads TGTGCCAGCAGCAAAGAGGGGAATAGGGGAACTGGCTACACCTTC.

This CDR3 reads CASSFGLTDEQFF. CDR3 nucleotides: TGTGCCAGCAGCTTCGGACTTACCGATGAGCAGTTCTTC. The chain combines TRBV4-2 with TRBJ2-1; weak D call: TRBD2 (5 bases). Trimming removed 5 bases at V and 8 bases at J, with 13 bases between. The CDR3 has 13 amino acids. The germline CDR1 and CDR2 sequences are LGHNA and YNFKEQ.

In its sample, this clone was seen a few times. The identical CDR3 is also encoded by other nucleotide sequences in the sample. This sequence joins TRBV2 and TRBJ1-1; D call uncertain. The V end was cut by 6 bases, the J end by 0 bases, with 8 bases between. The CDR3 is 13 amino acids. The germline V gene has CDR1 SNHLY and CDR2 FYNNEI. Here the CDR3 reads CASSVDVNTEAFF. CDR3 nucleotide sequence: TGTGCCAGCAGCGTCGACGTGAACACTGAAGCTTTCTTT.

V usage is TRBV19 and J usage is TRBJ1-2; unclear D gene. The CDR3 contains 10 residues. Germline values: CDR1 LNHDA, CDR2 SQIVND (reference sequence). The V and J ends lost 9 bases and 4 bases respectively, with 6 bases between them. The CDR3, as DNA: TGTGCCAGCTATCTCTATGGCTACACCTTC. It specifies CASYLYGYTF.

As to this clone: Other DNA sequences in this specimen translate into the identical CDR3. The chain combines TRBV28 with TRBJ1-5; no definite D call. Germline V gives CDR1 MDHEN, CDR2 SYDVKM. The CDR3 is made up of 14 amino acids. Trimming stripped 2 bases from V and 1 base from J, with 6 bases between. This chain's CDR3 is CASSLRRSNQPQHF. In nucleotides, the CDR3 is TGTGCCAGCAGTTTAAGACGGAGCAATCAGCCCCAGCATTTT.

The chain couples TRBV5-1 to TRBJ2-2; unclear D gene. Deletions cut 6 bases from V and 7 bases from J, with 22 bases between. CDR3 length: 16 amino acids. Germline V gives CDR1 SGHRS, CDR2 YFSETQ. CDR3 in DNA: TGCGCCAGCATAAAAACAACGTCCGCGACGGGCGGGGAGCTGTTTTTT. Its protein is CASIKTTSATGGELFF.

The chain is built from TRBV2 and TRBJ1-1, with TRBD1 matching over 9 bases. This CDR3 contains 13 residues. Germline V lookup: CDR1 SNHLY, CDR2 FYNNEI. V shed 3 bases and J 9 bases; nucleotides not matched to a gene: 5. The CDR3 sequence: CASSEGTGSKAFF. For the CDR3, the DNA is TGTGCCAGCAGTGAGGGGACAGGGAGTAAAGCTTTCTTT.

The chain couples TRBV5-1 to TRBJ1-1; 10 bases are shared with TRBD1. This CDR3 is built from 15 residues. The ends lost 4 bases at V and 6 bases at J; junction bases unmatched: 9. Per germline, CDR1 SGHRS and CDR2 YFSETQ. Written as DNA, the CDR3 is TGCGCCAGCAGCCCGAGACAGGGGGCCAGATCTGAAGCTTTCTTT. Translating it yields CASSPRQGARSEAFF.

This rearrangement joins TRBV7-8 to TRBJ1-4, with D unclear. The CDR3 spans 16 residues. V was trimmed by 1 base and J by 8 bases, leaving 17 bases between them. CDR1 and CDR2 from the germline V gene are SGHVS and FQNEAQ. The CDR3 sequence is CASSLESWATREKLFF. CDR3 nucleotide sequence: TGTGCCAGCAGCTTAGAGTCCTGGGCAACGAGGGAAAAACTGTTTTTT. The complete variable domain, with remaining parts taken from reference TRBV7-8 and TRBJ1-4, reads GAGVSQSPRYKVAKRGQDVALRCDPISGHVSLFWYQQALGQGPEFLTYFQNEAQLDKSGLPSDRFFAERPEGSVSTLKIQRTQQEDSAVYLCASSLESWATREKLFFGSGTQLSVL.

V is TRBV7-2 and J is TRBJ2-3, with 7 bases aligning to TRBD2. Trimming cost V 5 bases and J 5 bases; bases outside gene matches: 10. CDR1 and CDR2 (germline): SGHTA, FQGNSA. The CDR3 spans 15 residues. Written as DNA, the CDR3 is TGTGCCAGCAGCCGTACCGGGGGGACTGGAGATACGCAGTATTTT. Its translation: CASSRTGGTGDTQYF.

Concerning this clone itself: Other DNA sequences in the same sample also yield this CDR3. The chain carries TRBV7-9 and TRBJ1-2; D remains ambiguous. The germline V and J ends were trimmed by 5 bases and 2 bases, with 9 bases remaining between them. This CDR3 contains 13 residues. The V gene's germline CDR1 is SEHNR and CDR2 FQNEAQ (reference sequence). In DNA, the CDR3 is TGTGCCAGCAGCCGTGATACCAACTATGGCTACACCTTC. Translating it yields CASSRDTNYGYTF.

CDR3 DNA: TGCAGCGTTTCGGACAGGGGGGGTCAGCCCCAGCATTTT. The encoded protein is CSVSDRGGQPQHF. This chain links TRBV29-1 with TRBJ1-5, with TRBD1 identical over 10 bases. Germline CDR1 reads SQVTM; CDR2 reads ANQGSEA. The J segment lost 6 bases and the V segment lost 5 bases, leaving 4 bases of the junction unmatched. This CDR3 comprises 13 residues.

V is TRBV7-9 and J is TRBJ2-1; 12 nucleotides match TRBD2. Germline values: CDR1 SEHNR, CDR2 FQNEAQ (reference sequence). The CDR3 covers 14 residues. V gave up 2 bases and J gave up 10 bases; unmatched junction bases: 3. The CDR3 nucleotides are TGTGCCAGCAGCTTACTAGCGGGAGGGGAGGAGCAGTTCTTC. Its protein product is CASSLLAGGEEQFF.

V is TRBV2 and J is TRBJ2-3, with 9 bases aligning to TRBD2. From germline, CDR1 is SNHLY and CDR2 FYNNEI. V lost 5 bases, J lost 8 bases, and 2 bases stayed unmatched. The CDR3 has 12 residues. In nucleotides, the CDR3 is TGTGCCAGCAGTCCAGCGGGAGGTACGCAGTATTTT. This codes for CASSPAGGTQYF.

This chain connects TRBV5-1 to TRBJ2-1; a possible D gene is TRBD2 (6 bases). V dropped 0 bases and J dropped 5 bases, with 12 bases sitting between them. This CDR3 region has 15 residues. Germline V gene sequence: CDR1 SGHRS, CDR2 YFSETQ. CDR3 region: CASSLGREPDNEQFF. The CDR3, as DNA: TGCGCCAGCAGCTTGGGACGGGAGCCTGACAATGAGCAGTTCTTC.

V usage is TRBV5-8 and J usage is TRBJ1-5; 7 positions agree with TRBD1. The CDR3 consists of 16 residues. With 3 bases clipped from V and 2 bases from J, the junction kept 8 bases outside the gene matches. Germline V gene lookup returns CDR1 SGHTS and CDR2 YDEGEE. CDR3 DNA: TGTGCCAGCAGCTACGAAGGGGGCCCGCGCAATCAGCCCCAGCATTTT. This codes for CASSYEGGPRNQPQHF.

The chain joins TRBV19 to TRBJ2-2, with 8 bases matching TRBD1. The CDR3 loop spans 17 amino acids. The V and J ends lost 3 bases and 0 bases, in that order; junction bases with no gene match: 6. The V gene's germline CDR1 is LNHDA and CDR2 SQIVND (reference sequence). The CDR3 nucleotides read TGTGCCAGTAGTATCGGCAGGGGGCTCCCGAACACCGGGGAGCTGTTTTTT. Translation: CASSIGRGLPNTGELFF.

This chain joins TRBV18 and TRBJ2-1, with unresolved D. The CDR3 has 15 residues. CDR1 is KGHSH, CDR2 LQKENI, per germline. V lost 2 bases and J 2 bases, leaving 10 bases between the germline ends. This chain's CDR3 is CASSPGMLPYNEQFF. The CDR3 DNA reads TGTGCCAGCTCACCAGGGATGCTGCCCTACAATGAGCAGTTCTTC.

The chain has TRBV15 and TRBJ2-7; either TRBD1 or TRBD2 may fit D (6 bases each). Between the trimmed V and J ends, which lost 0 bases and 3 bases, there was a span of 15 bases. In germline, CDR1 is LNHNV, CDR2 YYDKDF (reference sequence). CDR3 length equals 16 residues. CDR3 DNA: TGTGCCACCAGCAGAGATTCAGGAGGGGGGATCTACGAGCAGTACTTC. This sequence encodes CATSRDSGGGIYEQYF.

A remark on this clone: Other DNA sequences in the same sample also yield this CDR3. The chain joins TRBV29-1 to TRBJ2-7, with D possibly being TRBD1 (5 bases). Trimming removed 6 bases at V and 0 bases at J, with 9 bases between. CDR1 is SQVTM, CDR2 ANQGSEA, per germline. The CDR3 is 12 residues long. CDR3 protein: CSVARGSYEQYF. CDR3 nucleotide sequence: TGCAGCGTGGCAAGGGGCTCCTACGAGCAGTACTTC.

The chain uses TRBV6-5 and TRBJ2-3; 7 bases are a match to TRBD2. CDR1 and CDR2 (germline): MNHEY, SVGAGI. The CDR3 extends over 15 amino acids. V trimming: 5 bases; J trimming: 3 bases; junction bases outside the gene matches: 8. The CDR3 protein is CASSTPSGATDTQYF. DNA for the CDR3: TGTGCCAGCAGTACCCCTAGCGGAGCTACAGATACGCAGTATTTT.